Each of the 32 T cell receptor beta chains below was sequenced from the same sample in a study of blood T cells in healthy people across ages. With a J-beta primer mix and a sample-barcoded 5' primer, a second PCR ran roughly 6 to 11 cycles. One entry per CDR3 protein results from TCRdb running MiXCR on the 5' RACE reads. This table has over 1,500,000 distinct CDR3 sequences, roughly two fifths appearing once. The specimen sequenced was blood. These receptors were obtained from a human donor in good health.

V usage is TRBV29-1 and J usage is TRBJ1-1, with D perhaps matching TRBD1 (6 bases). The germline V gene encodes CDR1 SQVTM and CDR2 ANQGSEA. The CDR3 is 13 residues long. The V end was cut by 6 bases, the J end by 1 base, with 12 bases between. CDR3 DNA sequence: TGCAGCGTCGCTGACAGGACGAACACTGAAGCTTTCTTT. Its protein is CSVADRTNTEAFF.

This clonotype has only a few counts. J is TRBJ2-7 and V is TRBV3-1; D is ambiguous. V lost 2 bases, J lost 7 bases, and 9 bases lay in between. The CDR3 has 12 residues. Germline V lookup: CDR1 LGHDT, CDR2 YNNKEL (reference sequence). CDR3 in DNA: TGTGCCAGCAGCCAAAGGGCCCTAGAGCAGTACTTC. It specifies CASSQRALEQYF.

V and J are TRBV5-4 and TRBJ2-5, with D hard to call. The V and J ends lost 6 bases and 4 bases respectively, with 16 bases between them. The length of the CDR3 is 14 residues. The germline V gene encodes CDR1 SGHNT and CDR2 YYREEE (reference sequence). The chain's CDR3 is CASKRESEGETQYF. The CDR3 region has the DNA TGTGCCAGCAAAAGGGAATCGGAAGGAGAGACCCAGTACTTC.

The CDR3 nucleotides are TGTGCCAGCAGCGTAACAGGGGCAAGTACTGAAGCTTTCTTT. Its translation is CASSVTGASTEAFF. The J gene is TRBJ1-1, the V gene TRBV9; TRBD1 aligns across 7 bases. Germline CDR1 and CDR2: SGDLS and YYNGEE. The CDR3 is made up of 14 amino acids. V shed 1 base and J 5 bases; nucleotides not matched to a gene: 5.

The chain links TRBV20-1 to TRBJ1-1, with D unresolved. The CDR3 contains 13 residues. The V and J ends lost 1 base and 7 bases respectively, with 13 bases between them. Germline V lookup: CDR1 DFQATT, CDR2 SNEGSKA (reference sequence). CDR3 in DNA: TGCAGTGCTAGAGTTCCGGGTTTGGATGAAGCTTTCTTT. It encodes CSARVPGLDEAFF.

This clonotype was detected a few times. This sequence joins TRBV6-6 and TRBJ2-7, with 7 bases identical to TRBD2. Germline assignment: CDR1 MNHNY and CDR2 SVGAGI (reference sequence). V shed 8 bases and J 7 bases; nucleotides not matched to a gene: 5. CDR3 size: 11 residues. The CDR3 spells CASGGGFEQYF. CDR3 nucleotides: TGTGCCAGCGGGGGGGGATTTGAGCAGTACTTC.

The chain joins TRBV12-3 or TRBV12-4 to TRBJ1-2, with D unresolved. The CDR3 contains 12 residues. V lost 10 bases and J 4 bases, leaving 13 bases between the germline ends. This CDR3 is CATNRLGYGYTF. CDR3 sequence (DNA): TGTGCCACCAACCGACTGGGCTATGGCTACACCTTC.

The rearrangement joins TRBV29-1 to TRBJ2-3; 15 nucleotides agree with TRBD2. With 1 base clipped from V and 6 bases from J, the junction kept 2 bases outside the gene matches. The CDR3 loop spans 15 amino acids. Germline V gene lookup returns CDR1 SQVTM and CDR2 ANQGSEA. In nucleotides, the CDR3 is TGCAGCGTTGAAGGCGGACTAGCGGGGGGGGATACGCAGTATTTT. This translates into CSVEGGLAGGDTQYF.

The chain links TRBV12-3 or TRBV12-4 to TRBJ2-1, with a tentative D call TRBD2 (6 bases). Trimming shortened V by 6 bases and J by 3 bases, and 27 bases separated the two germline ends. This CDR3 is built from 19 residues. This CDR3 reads CASRPRDPQRRSVYNEQFF. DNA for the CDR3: TGTGCCAGCAGACCGCGGGACCCACAGAGGAGGTCGGTCTACAATGAGCAGTTCTTC.

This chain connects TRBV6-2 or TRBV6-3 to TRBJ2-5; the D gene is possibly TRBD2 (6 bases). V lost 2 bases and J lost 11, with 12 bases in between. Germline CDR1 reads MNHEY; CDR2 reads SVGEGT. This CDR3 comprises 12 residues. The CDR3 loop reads CASSYVRDWQYF. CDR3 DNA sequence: TGTGCCAGCAGTTACGTCCGGGACTGGCAGTACTTC.

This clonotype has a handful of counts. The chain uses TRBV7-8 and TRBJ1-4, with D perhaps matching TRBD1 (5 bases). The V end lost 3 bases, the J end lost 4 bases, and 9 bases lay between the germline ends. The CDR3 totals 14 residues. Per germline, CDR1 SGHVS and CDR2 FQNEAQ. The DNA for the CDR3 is TGTGCCAGCAGCTTCGACAGCCTTAATGAAAAACTGTTTTTT. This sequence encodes CASSFDSLNEKLFF. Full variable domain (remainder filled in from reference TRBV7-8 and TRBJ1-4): GAGVSQSPRYKVAKRGQDVALRCDPISGHVSLFWYQQALGQGPEFLTYFQNEAQLDKSGLPSDRFFAERPEGSVSTLKIQRTQQEDSAVYLCASSFDSLNEKLFFGSGTQLSVL.

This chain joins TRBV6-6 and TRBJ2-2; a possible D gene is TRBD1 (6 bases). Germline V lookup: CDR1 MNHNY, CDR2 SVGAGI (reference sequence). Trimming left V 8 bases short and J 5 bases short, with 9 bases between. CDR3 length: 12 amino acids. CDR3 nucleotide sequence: TGTGCCAGCGTCCAGGGGACCGGGGAGCTGTTTTTT. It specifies CASVQGTGELFF.

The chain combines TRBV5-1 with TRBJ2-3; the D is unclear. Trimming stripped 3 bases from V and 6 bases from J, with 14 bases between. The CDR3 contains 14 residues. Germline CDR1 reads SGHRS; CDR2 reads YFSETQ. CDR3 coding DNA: TGCGCCAGCAGCTGGGCGGACCCTGTTGATACGCAGTATTTT. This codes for CASSWADPVDTQYF. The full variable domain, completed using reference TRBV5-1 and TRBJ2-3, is KAGVTQTPRYLIKTRGQQVTLSCSPISGHRSVSWYQQTPGQGLQFLFEYFSETQRNKGNFPGRFSGRQFSNSRSEMNVSTLELGDSALYLCASSWADPVDTQYFGPGTRLTVL.

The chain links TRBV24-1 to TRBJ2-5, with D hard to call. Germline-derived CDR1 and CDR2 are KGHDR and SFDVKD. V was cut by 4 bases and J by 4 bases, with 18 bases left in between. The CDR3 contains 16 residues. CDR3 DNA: TGTGCCACCAGTGACCCTGTGGGCGACACCAGAGAGACCCAGTACTTC. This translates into CATSDPVGDTRETQYF.

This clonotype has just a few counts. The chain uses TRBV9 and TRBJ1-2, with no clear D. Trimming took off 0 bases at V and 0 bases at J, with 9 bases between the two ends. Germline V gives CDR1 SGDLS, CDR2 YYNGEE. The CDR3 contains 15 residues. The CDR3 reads CASSVDPQANYGYTF. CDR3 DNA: TGTGCCAGCAGCGTAGACCCCCAGGCTAACTATGGCTACACCTTC.

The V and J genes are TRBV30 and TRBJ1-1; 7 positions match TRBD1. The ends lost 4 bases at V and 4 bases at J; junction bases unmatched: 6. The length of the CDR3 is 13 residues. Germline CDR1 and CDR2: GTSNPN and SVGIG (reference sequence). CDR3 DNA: TGTGCCTGGATCGGGACAGACTCCACTGAAGCTTTCTTT. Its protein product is CAWIGTDSTEAFF.

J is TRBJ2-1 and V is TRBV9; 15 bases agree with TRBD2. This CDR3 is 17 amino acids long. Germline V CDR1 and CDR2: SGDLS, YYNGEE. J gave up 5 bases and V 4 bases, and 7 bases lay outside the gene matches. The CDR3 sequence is CASSPGLAGGSHNEQFF. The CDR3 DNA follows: TGTGCCAGCAGCCCAGGACTAGCGGGGGGGTCCCACAATGAGCAGTTCTTC.

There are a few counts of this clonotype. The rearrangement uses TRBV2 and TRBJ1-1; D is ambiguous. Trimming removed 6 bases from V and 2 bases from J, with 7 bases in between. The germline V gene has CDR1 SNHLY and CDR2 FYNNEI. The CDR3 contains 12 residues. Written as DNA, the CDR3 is TGTGCCAGCAGAAAGTCCAACACTGAAGCTTTCTTT. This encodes CASRKSNTEAFF. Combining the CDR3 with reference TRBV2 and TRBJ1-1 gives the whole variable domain EPEVTQTPSHQVTQMGQEVILRCVPISNHLYFYWYRQILGQKVEFLVSFYNNEISEKSEIFDDQFSVERPDGSNFTLKIRSTKLEDSAMYFCASRKSNTEAFFGQGTRLTVV.

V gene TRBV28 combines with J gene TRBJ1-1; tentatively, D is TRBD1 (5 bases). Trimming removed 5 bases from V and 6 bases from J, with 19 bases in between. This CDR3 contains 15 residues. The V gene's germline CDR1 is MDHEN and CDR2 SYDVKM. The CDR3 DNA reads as TGTGCCAGCAGTCCCTCAGGGTTGTTTGGATCTGAAGCTTTCTTT. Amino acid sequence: CASSPSGLFGSEAFF.

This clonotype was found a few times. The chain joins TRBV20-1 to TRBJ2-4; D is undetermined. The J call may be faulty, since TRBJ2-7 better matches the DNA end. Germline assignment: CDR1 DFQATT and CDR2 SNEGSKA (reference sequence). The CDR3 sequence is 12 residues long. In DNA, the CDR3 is TGCAGTGCTAGAGTGGGGTACCACGAGCAGTACTTC. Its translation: CSARVGYHEQYF.

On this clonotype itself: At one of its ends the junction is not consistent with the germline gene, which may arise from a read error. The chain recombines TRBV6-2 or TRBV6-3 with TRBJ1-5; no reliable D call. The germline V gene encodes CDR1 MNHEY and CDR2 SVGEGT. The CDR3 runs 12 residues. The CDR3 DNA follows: TGTGCCAGTCGACGGTTCAATCAGCCTCAGCATTTT. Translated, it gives CASRRFNQPQHF.

CDR3 in amino acids: CSVAQGARGYHGYTF. DNA for the CDR3: TGCAGTGTGGCACAGGGGGCGCGAGGTTACCATGGCTACACCTTC. This chain links TRBV20-1 with TRBJ1-2, with TRBD1 matching 9 bases. The CDR3 covers 15 residues. After removal of 7 bases from V and 6 bases from J, the junction contained 15 bases not matched to a gene. Germline CDR1 DFQATT, CDR2 SNEGSKA (reference sequence).

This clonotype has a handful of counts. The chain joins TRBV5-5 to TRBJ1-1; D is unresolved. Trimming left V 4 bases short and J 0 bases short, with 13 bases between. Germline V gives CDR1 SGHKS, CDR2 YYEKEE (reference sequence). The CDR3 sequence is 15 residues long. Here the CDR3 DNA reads TGTGCCAGCAGCCTTGGAGGGTTAATGAACACTGAAGCTTTCTTT. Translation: CASSLGGLMNTEAFF.

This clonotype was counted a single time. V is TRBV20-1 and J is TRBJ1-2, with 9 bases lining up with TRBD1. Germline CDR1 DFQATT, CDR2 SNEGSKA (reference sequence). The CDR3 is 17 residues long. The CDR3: CSAKNIVTGGRIYGYTF. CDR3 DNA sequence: TGCAGCGCAAAGAACATCGTGACAGGGGGACGAATCTATGGCTACACCTTC.

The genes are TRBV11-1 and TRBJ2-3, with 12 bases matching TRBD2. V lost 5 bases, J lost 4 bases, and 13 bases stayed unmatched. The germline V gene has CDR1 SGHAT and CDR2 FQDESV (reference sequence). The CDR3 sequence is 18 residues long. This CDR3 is CASSPLPLLAGGPDTQYF. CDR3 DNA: TGTGCCAGCAGCCCCCTGCCCCTTCTAGCGGGGGGGCCAGATACGCAGTATTTT.

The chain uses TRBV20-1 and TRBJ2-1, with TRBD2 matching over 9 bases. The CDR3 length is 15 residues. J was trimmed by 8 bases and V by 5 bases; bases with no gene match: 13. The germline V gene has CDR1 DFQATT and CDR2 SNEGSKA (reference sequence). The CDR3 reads CSASLRRGGEYEQFF. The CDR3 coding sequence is TGCAGTGCTTCCCTCCGGCGGGGGGGAGAGTATGAGCAGTTCTTC.

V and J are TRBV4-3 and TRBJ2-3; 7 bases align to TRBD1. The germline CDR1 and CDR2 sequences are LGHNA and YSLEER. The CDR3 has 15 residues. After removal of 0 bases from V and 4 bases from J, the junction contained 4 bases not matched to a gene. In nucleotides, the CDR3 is TGCGCCAGCAGCCAAGAGACAGGGTATTCAGATACGCAGTATTTT. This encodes CASSQETGYSDTQYF.

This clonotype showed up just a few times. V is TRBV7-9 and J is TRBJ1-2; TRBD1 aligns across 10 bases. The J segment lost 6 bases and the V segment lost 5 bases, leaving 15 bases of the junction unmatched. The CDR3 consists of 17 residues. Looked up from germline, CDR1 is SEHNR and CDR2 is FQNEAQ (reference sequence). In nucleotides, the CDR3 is TGTGCCAGCAGCCGGGGGACAGGGGATGGTGTGAGTCATGGCTACACCTTC. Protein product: CASSRGTGDGVSHGYTF.

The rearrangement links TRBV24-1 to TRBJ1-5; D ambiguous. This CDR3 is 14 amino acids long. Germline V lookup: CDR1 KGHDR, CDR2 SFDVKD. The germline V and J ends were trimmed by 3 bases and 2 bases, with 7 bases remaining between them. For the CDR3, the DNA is TGTGCCACCAGTGATAGGCTGGGCAATCAGCCCCAGCATTTT. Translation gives CATSDRLGNQPQHF.

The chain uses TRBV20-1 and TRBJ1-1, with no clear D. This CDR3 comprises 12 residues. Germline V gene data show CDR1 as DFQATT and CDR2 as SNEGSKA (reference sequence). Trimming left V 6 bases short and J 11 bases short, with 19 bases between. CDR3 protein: CSAHRREREAFF. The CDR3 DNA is TGCAGTGCCCACCGTCGTGAGAGGGAGGCTTTCTTT.

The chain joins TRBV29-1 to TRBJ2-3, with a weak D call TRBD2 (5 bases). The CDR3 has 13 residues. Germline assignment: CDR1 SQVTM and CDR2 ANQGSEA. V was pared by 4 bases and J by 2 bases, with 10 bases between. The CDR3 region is CSVGTGITDTQYF. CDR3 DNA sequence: TGCAGCGTTGGAACGGGGATCACAGATACGCAGTATTTT.

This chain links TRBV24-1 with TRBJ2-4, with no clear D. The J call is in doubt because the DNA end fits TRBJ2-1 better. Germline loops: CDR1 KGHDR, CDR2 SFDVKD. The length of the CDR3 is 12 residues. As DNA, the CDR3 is TGTGCCACCAGTGATTTAATCTCTGAGCAGTTCTTC. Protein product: CATSDLISEQFF.